Here is one TCR beta chain with its context. This receptor's antigen is unknown. No clone much larger than this one lies a single base away; base qualities are absent. These data are taken from a study of vaccination and CD4 T cells after COVID-19 (dated 2022 in TCRdb). For the wider study: Every convalescent patient had a positive nasal swab PCR test for SARS-CoV-2, with mild disease in nine patients and severe disease in one. Post-COVID blood samples from convalescent patients were collected a median of roughly 100 days after diagnosis, with a range of roughly 30 to 170 days. Culture stimuli were overlapping spike peptide pools from SARS-CoV-2 and from the common cold coronaviruses HCoV-NL63, HCoV-OC43 and HCoV-229E. Two doses of either the Pfizer-BioNTech BNT162b2 vaccine (n=8) or the Moderna mRNA-1273 vaccine (n=2) were administered to participants. The spike-specific CD4+ TCR repertoire was compared before and after mRNA vaccination in approximately ten COVID-19 convalescent patients and a handful of infection-naive healthy vaccine recipients. In control cultures, a CEFX viral epitope pool was used as positive control, an HIV-1 Nef peptide pool was used as negative control, or no peptide was added. In the convalescent cohort there were six males and four females, among whom were two Hispanic individuals, seven Caucasians, two Asians and one multiracial person. Post-vaccine blood samples were taken a median of around 70 days after the second vaccine dose, with a range of about 13 to 250 days.

Beyond this particular receptor, the publication reports: Nearly all vaccine-specific clones in convalescent patients (304 of 307) were mono-reactive for SARS-CoV-2 spike rather than cross-reactive with common cold coronaviruses. Only a relatively small number of convalescent patients were included in the study, and early timepoints following natural infection were not analyzed. The median count of SARS-CoV-2-reactive clonotypes went up from 20 to 25 after infection to 30 to 40 after vaccination, although the change was not significant. In convalescent patients, a median roughly 85% of post-vaccine SARS-CoV-2-reactive clones were detected only after vaccination, suggesting vaccine-specific priming.

Libraries came from PCR. DNA from cultured CD4+ T cells underwent TCR sequencing with the Oncomine TCR Beta short-read assay at the Johns Hopkins FTIC core. The QIAamp micro DNA kit was used to extract genomic DNA from the cultured CD4+ T cells. Oncomine TCR Beta libraries from cultured CD4+ T cells were pooled using unique dual indexes and sequenced on an Illumina iSeq 100. In the paper's pipeline: Non-productive sequences were filtered out, and CDR3s that did not start with C, did not end with F or W, or were shorter than 7 amino acids were discarded. Antigen-specific clonotypes were identified with the MANAFEST web application by comparing peptide-stimulated wells with reference and other culture wells. Positive clones required FDR below 0.05, an odds ratio above 5, and productive frequency above 0.1% in at least two of three replicate wells. Clonotypes that were significantly expanded in both SARS-CoV-2 spike wells and at least one common cold coronavirus spike condition were defined as cross-reactive. Similarity between CDR3 sequences was evaluated in R version 3.6.1 using Levenshtein distances (stringdist) and unrooted phylogenetic trees (ape). TCRdb trimmed the raw reads at Q25, called clones with MiXCR and kept productive beta chains. Rows matching on CDR3 protein sequence are summarized as one entry with the most common DNA and genes. For this entry, the V and J calls and clone size follow TCRdb and not the study's own pipeline. Counted in this sample were under 15,000 distinct CDR3 sequences; 25% to 30% of them appeared once. The ten largest make up roughly 21% of the sample.

The CDR3 measures 15 amino acids from cysteine to phenylalanine. Here the CDR3 DNA is all that survives: 45 bases in frame from base 1. For CDR1 and CDR2, the germline V gene lists SGHAT and FQNNGV. V lost 6 bases and J lost 6 bases, and the count of bases not matched to a germline gene is 8. The sample's treatment or condition label, decoded: roughly 10-day PBMC culture with coronavirus spike peptide pools or control peptides (ViraFEST assay). To expand antigen-specific T cells with peptide pools and then pick out the expanded clonotypes through TCR sequencing, the study relied on the ViraFEST assay. The convalescent patients' positive SARS-CoV-2 PCR tests fell between March and December 2020, which was before the Alpha, Beta and Delta variants emerged in the United States. Each well held 2 million or so PBMCs cultured in IMDM containing roughly 5% human AB serum and approximately 9.6 IU/ml IL-2, with 10 ug/ml peptide pools added. Half of the culture medium was replaced with fresh IL-2-containing medium on days 3 and 7. After roughly nine days of culture, CD4+ T cells were isolated by negative selection using the EasySep CD4+ T cell isolation kit. Ficoll-Paque Plus gradient centrifugation was used to isolate PBMCs from whole blood, and the isolated PBMCs were then either used fresh or cryopreserved at -140C. Culture conditions were generally each tested in triplicate wells.

The rearranged chain carries TRBV11-2 and TRBJ1-6, with TRBD1 matching 7 junction bases. The TCR comes from a human donor with COVID-19. The material sequenced was cultured CD4+ T cells from blood. The DNA reads as follows: TGTGCCAGCAGAATTCCCGGGACAGTTAATTCACCCCTCCACTTT. Protein translation: CASRIPGTVNSPLHF.